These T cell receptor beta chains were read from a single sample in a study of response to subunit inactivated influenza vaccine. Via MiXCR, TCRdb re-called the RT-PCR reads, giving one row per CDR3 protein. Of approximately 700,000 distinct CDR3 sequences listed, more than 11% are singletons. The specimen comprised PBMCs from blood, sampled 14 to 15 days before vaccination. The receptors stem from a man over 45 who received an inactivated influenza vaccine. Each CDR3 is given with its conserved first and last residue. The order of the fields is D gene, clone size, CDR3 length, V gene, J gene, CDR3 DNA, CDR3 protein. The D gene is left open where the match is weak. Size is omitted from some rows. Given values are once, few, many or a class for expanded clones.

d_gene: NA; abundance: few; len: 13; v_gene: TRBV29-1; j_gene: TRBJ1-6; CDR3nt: TGCAGCGTTAGCCAGGGGCCTAATTCACCCCTCCACTTT; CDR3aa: CSVSQGPNSPLHF
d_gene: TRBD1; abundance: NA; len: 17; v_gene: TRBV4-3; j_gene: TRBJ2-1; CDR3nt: TGCGCCAGCAGCCAAGTCTGGACAGGGGAGTCCTACAATGAGCAGTTCTTC; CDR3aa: CASSQVWTGESYNEQFF
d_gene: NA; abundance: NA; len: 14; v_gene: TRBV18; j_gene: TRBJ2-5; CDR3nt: TGTGCCAGCTCACCACCGACAGGTCCGGAGACCCAGTACTTC; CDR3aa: CASSPPTGPETQYF
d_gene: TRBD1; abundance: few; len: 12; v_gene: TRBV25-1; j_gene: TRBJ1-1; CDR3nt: TGTGCCAGCAGTAGGGACAGGGGTGAAGCTTTCTTT; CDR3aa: CASSRDRGEAFF
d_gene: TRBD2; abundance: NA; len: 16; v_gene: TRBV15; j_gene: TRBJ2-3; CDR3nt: TGTGCCACCAGCAAGCCCGGGACTAGCGAAGGGGGTACGCAGTATTTT; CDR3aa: CATSKPGTSEGGTQYF
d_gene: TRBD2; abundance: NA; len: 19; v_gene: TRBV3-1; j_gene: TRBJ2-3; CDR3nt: TGTGCCAGCAGCCAAGATACTGTGGGTAGCGGGGTCTTCACAGATACGCAGTATTTT; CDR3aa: CASSQDTVGSGVFTDTQYF
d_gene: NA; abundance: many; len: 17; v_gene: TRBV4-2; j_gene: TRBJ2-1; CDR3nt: TGTGCCAGCAGCCAAGGCGAAGCGAGCGGTACCTACAATGAGCAGTTCTTC; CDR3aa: CASSQGEASGTYNEQFF
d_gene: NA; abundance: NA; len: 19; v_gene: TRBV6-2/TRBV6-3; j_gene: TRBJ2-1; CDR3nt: TGTGCCAGCAGCACCCTACAGGAAAGGAGGGCTAGCCGAGTCAATGAGCAGTTCTTC; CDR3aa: CASSTLQERRASRVNEQFF
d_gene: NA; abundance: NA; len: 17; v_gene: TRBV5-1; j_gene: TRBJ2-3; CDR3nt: TGCGCCAGCAGCTTAGGCCGGGACAGTCGGGGGACAGATACGCAGTATTTT; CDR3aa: CASSLGRDSRGTDTQYF
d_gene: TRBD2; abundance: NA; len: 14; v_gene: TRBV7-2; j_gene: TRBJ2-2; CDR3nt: TGTGCCAGCAGCCGGGACTATTTCACCGGGGAGCTGTTTTTT; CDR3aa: CASSRDYFTGELFF
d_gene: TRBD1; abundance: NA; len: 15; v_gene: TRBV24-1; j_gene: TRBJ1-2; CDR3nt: TGTGCCACCAGTGATCTATCGACAGGGGGCTATGGCTACACCTTC; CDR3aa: CATSDLSTGGYGYTF
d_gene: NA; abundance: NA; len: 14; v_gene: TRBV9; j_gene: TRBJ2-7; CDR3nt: TGTGCCAGCAGCCCCCAGGGGGGGGGCTACGAGCAGTACTTC; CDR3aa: CASSPQGGGYEQYF
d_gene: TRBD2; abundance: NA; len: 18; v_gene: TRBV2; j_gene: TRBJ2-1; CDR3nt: TGTGCCCGCAGTTTTTCCGGGACTAGCGGAGCCTCCTACAATGAGCAGTTCTTC; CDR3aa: CARSFSGTSGASYNEQFF
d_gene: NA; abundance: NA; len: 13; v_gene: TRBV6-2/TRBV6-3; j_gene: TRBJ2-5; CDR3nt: TGTGCCAGCAGTTACACAGAAAAGGGGACCCAGTACTTC; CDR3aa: CASSYTEKGTQYF
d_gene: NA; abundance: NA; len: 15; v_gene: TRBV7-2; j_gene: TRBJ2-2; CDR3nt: TGTGCCAGCAGCTTAGTGGTTCTTGGCACCGGGGAGCTGTTTTTT; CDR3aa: CASSLVVLGTGELFF
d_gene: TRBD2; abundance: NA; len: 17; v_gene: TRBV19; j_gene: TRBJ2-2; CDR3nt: TGTGCCAGCAAAATGGGGGGACTAGCGGGAAGCACCGGGGAGCTGTTTTTT; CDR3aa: CASKMGGLAGSTGELFF
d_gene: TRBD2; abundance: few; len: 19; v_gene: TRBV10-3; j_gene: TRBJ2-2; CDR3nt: TGTGCCATCAGTGAACCGGGACTAGCGGGAGGGCTCAACACCGGGGAGCTGTTTTTT; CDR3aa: CAISEPGLAGGLNTGELFF
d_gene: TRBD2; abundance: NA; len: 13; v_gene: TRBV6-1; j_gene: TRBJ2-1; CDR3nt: TGTGCCAGCAGAGATAGCGGGGGCGATGAGCAGTTCTTC; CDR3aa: CASRDSGGDEQFF
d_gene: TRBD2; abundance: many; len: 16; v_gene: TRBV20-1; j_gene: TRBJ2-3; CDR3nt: TGCAGCCCTACAGGGCTAGCGGGTGGGAGCACAGATACGCAGTATTTT; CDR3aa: CSPTGLAGGSTDTQYF
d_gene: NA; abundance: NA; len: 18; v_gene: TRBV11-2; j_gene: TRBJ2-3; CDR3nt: TGTGCCAGCAGCCCCACTTACATAATAGCGGACGGAACAGATACGCAGTATTTT; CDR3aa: CASSPTYIIADGTDTQYF
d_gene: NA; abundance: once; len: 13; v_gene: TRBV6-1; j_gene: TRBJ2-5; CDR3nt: TGTGCCACGCAGGCCCCTGCTTTGGAGACCCAGTACTTC; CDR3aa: CATQAPALETQYF
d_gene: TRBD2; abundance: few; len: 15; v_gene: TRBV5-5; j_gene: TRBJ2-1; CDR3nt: TGTGCCAGCAGCTTGGTAGCGGGGGTCTACAATGAGCAGTTCTTC; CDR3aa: CASSLVAGVYNEQFF
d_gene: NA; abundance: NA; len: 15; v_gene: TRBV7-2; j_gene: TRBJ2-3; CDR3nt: TGTGCCAGCAGCGGGGGGGCGGGAGCCCTGGATACGCAGTATTTT; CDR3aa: CASSGGAGALDTQYF
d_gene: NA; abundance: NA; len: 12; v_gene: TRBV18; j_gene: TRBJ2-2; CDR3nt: TGTGCCAGCTCACCAAGAATCGGGGAGCTGTTTTTT; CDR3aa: CASSPRIGELFF
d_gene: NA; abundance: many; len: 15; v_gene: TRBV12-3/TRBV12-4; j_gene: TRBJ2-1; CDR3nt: TGTGCCAGCAGTTTAGCGGGAGAATCCTACAATGAGCAGTTCTTC; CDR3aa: CASSLAGESYNEQFF
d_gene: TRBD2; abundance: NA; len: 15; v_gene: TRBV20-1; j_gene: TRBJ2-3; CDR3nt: TGCAGTCCCAGGGATAGCGGGGGGCCCACAGATACGCAGTATTTT; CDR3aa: CSPRDSGGPTDTQYF
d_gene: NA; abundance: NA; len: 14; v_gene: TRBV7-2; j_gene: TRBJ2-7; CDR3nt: TGTGCCAGCAGACGTCCGGAGGCAGCCTACGAGCAGTACTTC; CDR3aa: CASRRPEAAYEQYF
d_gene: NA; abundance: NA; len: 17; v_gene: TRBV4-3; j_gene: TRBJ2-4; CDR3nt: TGCGCCAGCAGCCAAGATTTAAGGTTTGGGGCCAAAAACATTCAGTACTTC; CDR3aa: CASSQDLRFGAKNIQYF
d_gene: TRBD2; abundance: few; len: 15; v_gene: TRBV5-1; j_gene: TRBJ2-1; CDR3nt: TGCGCCAGCAGCTCCGCCCCCGCTAGCGGCAATGAGCAGTTCTTC; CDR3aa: CASSSAPASGNEQFF
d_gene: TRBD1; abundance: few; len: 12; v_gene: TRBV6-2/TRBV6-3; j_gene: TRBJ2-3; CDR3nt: TGTGCCAGCAATGGACAGGTCCCTACGCAGTATTTT; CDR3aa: CASNGQVPTQYF
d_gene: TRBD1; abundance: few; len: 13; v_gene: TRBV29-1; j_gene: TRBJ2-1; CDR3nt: TGCAGCGTTGAAGGAGGGACAGGGATTGAGCAGTTCTTC; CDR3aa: CSVEGGTGIEQFF
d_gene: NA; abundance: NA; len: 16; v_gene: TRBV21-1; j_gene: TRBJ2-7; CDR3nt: TGTGCCAGCAGCAATATCAACAGGGGAGAATGGGGCGAGCAGTACTTC; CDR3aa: CASSNINRGEWGEQYF
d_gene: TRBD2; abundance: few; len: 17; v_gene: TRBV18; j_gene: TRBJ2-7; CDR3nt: TGTGCCAGCTCACTTGGGACTAGCGGGATTAAGAACTACGAGCAGTACTTC; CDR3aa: CASSLGTSGIKNYEQYF
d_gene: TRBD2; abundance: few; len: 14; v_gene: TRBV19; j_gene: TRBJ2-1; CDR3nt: TGTGCCAGCAGCTCACGGACTAGCGGAAATGAGCAGTTCTTC; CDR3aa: CASSSRTSGNEQFF
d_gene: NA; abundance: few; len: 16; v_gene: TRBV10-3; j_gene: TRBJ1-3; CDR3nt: TGTGCCATCAGTGAGTCGGGACGGTACTCTGGAAACACCATATATTTT; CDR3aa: CAISESGRYSGNTIYF
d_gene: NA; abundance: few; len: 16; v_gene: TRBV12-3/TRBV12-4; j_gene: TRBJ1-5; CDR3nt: TGTGCCAGCAGGTGGGTTGACAGCTATAGCAATCAGCCCCAGCATTTT; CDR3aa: CASRWVDSYSNQPQHF
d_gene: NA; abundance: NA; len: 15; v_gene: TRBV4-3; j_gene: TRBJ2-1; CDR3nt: TGCGCCAGCAGCCAAGATTTGAACAGGAGGAATGAGCAGTTCTTC; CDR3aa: CASSQDLNRRNEQFF
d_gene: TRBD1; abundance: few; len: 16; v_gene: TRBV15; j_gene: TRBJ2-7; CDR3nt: TGTGCCACCAGCAGAGATGGGACAGGGGTTCGGAACGAGCAGTACTTC; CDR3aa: CATSRDGTGVRNEQYF
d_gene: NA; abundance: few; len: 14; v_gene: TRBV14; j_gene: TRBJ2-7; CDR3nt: TGTGCCAGCAGCCAAGATCTAGACAGCTACGAGCAGTACTTC; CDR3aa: CASSQDLDSYEQYF
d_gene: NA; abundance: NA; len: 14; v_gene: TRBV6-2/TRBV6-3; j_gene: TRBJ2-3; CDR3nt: TGTGCCAGCAGTTACGGGGCCCTCACAGATACGCAGTATTTT; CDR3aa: CASSYGALTDTQYF
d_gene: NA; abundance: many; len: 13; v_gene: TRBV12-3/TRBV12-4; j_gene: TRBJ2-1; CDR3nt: TGTGCCAGCAGTTTAGGATCCGGGGCCGAGCAGTTCTTC; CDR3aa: CASSLGSGAEQFF
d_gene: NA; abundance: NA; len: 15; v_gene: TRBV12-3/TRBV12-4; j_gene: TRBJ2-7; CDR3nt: TGTGCCAGCAGTTTCTCGGTGGCAGGAGGCTACGAGCAGTACTTC; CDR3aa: CASSFSVAGGYEQYF
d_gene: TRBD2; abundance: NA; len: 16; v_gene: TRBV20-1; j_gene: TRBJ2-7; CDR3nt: TGCAGTGCTAGAGATTTAGCGGGAGGTGGGCCCTACGAGCAGTACTTC; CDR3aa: CSARDLAGGGPYEQYF
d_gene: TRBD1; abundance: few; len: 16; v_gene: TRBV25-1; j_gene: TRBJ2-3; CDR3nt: TGTGCCAGCAGTGAATATGACAGGGTCAACACAGATACGCAGTATTTT; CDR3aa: CASSEYDRVNTDTQYF
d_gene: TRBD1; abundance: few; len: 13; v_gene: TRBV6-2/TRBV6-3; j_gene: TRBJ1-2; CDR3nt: TGTGCCAGCAGCAAAGACAGGGATTATGGCTACACCTTC; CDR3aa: CASSKDRDYGYTF
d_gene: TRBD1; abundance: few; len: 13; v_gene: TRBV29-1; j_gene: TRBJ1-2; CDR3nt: TGCAGCGGTACGACAGGGGGCGCGGAAGGCTACACCTTC; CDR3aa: CSGTTGGAEGYTF
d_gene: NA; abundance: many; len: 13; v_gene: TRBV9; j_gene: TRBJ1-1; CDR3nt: TGTGCCAGCAGCGTAGTTCCGGGATCTGAAGCTTTCTTT; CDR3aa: CASSVVPGSEAFF
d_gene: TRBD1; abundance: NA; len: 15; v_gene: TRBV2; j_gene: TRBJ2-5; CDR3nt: TGTGCCAGCAGTGAACGGGACAGGGGTAAAGAGACCCAGTACTTC; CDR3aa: CASSERDRGKETQYF
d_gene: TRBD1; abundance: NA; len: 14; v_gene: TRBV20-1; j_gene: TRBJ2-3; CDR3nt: TGCAGTGCTAGGACAGGGGGGATTTGGGATACGCAGTATTTT; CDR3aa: CSARTGGIWDTQYF
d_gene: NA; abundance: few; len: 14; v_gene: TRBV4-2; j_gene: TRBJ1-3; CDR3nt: TGTGCCAGCAGCCAAGTGGGCTCTGGAAACACCATATATTTT; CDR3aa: CASSQVGSGNTIYF
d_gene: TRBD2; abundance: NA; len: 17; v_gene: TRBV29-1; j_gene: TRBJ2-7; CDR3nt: TGCAGCGTAAGGGTTGGCGAGCGGGAGTCCAGGACGTACGAGCAGTACTTC; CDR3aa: CSVRVGERESRTYEQYF
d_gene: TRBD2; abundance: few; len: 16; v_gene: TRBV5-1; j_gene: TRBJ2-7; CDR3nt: TGCGCCAGCAGCCCTGGGACTAGCGGGGGAATACACGAGCAGTACTTC; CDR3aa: CASSPGTSGGIHEQYF
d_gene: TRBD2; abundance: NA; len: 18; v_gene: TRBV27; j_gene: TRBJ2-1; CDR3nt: TGTGCCAGCAGTTTAACCTCCGCTGGAGCGGGAGGTTCCAATGAGCAGTTCTTC; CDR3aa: CASSLTSAGAGGSNEQFF
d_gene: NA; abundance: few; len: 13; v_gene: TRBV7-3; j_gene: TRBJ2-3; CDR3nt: TGTGCCAGCAGCGGGGTTCTCACAGATACGCAGTATTTT; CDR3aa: CASSGVLTDTQYF
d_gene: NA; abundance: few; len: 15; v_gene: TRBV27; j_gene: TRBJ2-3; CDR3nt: TGTGCCAGCAGTTTATTCGGCGGAAACACAGATACGCAGTATTTT; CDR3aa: CASSLFGGNTDTQYF
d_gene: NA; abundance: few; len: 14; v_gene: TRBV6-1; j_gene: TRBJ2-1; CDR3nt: TGTGCCAGCAGTGGGGTAGGATCCTACAATGAGCAGTTCTTC; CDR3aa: CASSGVGSYNEQFF
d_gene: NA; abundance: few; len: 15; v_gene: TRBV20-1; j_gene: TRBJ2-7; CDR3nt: TGCAGTGCTAGAGTTGGAGGACCCAAAAACTACGAGCAGTACTTC; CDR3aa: CSARVGGPKNYEQYF
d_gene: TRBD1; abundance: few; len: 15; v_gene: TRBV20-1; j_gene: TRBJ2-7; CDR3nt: TGCAGTGCTAGCGTATGGGACAGGAAATCCTACGAGCAGTACTTC; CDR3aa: CSASVWDRKSYEQYF
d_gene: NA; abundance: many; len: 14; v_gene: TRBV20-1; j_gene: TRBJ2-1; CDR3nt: TGCAGTGCTAGAGTATGGCTAGTAGGCGATGAGCAGTTCTTC; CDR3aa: CSARVWLVGDEQFF
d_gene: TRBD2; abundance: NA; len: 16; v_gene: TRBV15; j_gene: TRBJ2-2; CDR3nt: TGTGCCACCAGCCGGACTAGCGGGATCAACACCGGGGAGCTGTTTTTT; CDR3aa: CATSRTSGINTGELFF